What follows are 7 T cell receptor beta chains derived from one specimen sequenced in a study of CD8 T cells in Susac syndrome. The RNA, roughly 0.5 to 1 ug, was put through reverse transcription using random hexamers. TCRdb re-derived calls from the immunoSEQ multiplex PCR reads in MiXCR, one entry per CDR3 protein. The sample gives 150,000 to 200,000 distinct CDR3 sequences, 85% to 95% of which show up once; less than 0.2% is in the top ten. Sequencing used CD8+ T cells from PBMCs. These TCRs come from a human donor with multiple sclerosis.

This chain joins TRBV9 and TRBJ2-3, with D perhaps TRBD2 (6 bases). The CDR3 has 14 amino acids. V was pared by 5 bases and J by 5 bases, with 15 bases between. Looked up from germline, CDR1 is SGDLS and CDR2 is YYNGEE. Written as DNA, the CDR3 is TGTGCCAGCAGTCCCACTCTGGGAGGAGATACGCAGTATTTT. This codes for CASSPTLGGDTQYF.

The chain couples TRBV7-8 to TRBJ1-3; D gene unclear. Trimming stripped 1 base from V and 0 bases from J, with 7 bases between. Germline V gene data show CDR1 as SGHVS and CDR2 as FQNEAQ. The CDR3 covers 15 residues. The CDR3 region has the DNA TGTGCCAGCAGCTTAGGACGCATCTCTGGAAACACCATATATTTT. Its translation is CASSLGRISGNTIYF.

The V call is TRBV20-1, the J call TRBJ1-1; 10 nucleotides match TRBD1. CDR1 and CDR2 from the germline V gene are DFQATT and SNEGSKA (reference sequence). The CDR3 contains 15 residues. With 0 bases clipped from V and 4 bases from J, the junction kept 5 bases outside the gene matches. CDR3 in DNA: TGCAGTGCTAGAGATTTCAGGACAGGGGGCACTGAAGCTTTCTTT. Translated: CSARDFRTGGTEAFF.

This chain's CDR3 is CASSLLGEDTGELFF. The CDR3, as DNA: TGTGCCAGCAGTTTATTGGGAGAGGACACCGGGGAGCTGTTTTTT. The rearrangement links TRBV12-3 or TRBV12-4 to TRBJ2-2; maybe TRBD2 (5 bases). The CDR3 is 15 amino acids. Trimming removed 2 bases from V and 3 bases from J, with 10 bases in between.

Here the CDR3 reads CASSQVRGTSGSNEQFF. The CDR3 region has the DNA TGTGCCAGCAGCCAAGTCCGGGGGACTAGCGGGAGCAATGAGCAGTTCTTC. The genes are TRBV3-1 and TRBJ2-1, with 14 bases matching TRBD2. The CDR3 covers 17 residues. Germline-derived CDR1 and CDR2 are LGHDT and YNNKEL (reference sequence). With V trimmed by 1 base and J by 6 bases, 5 bases remained unmatched.

The CDR3 DNA reads TGTGCCAGCAGTCCATGGACTAGCGGGGCTAGCACAGATACGCAGTATTTT. Its translation is CASSPWTSGASTDTQYF. This rearrangement joins TRBV27 to TRBJ2-3; 12 positions match TRBD2. CDR3 length equals 17 residues. V dropped 5 bases and J dropped 0; count of bases not matched to a gene: 6. Germline V gene lookup returns CDR1 MNHEY and CDR2 SMNVEV (reference sequence).

CDR3 in amino acids: CSVFSPPYEQYF. In DNA, the CDR3 is TGCAGCGTTTTCTCACCCCCTTACGAGCAGTACTTC. The V call is TRBV29-1, the J call TRBJ2-7; no clear D. In germline, CDR1 is SQVTM, CDR2 ANQGSEA. V was trimmed by 5 bases and J by 4 bases, leaving 12 bases between them. CDR3 length: 12 amino acids.